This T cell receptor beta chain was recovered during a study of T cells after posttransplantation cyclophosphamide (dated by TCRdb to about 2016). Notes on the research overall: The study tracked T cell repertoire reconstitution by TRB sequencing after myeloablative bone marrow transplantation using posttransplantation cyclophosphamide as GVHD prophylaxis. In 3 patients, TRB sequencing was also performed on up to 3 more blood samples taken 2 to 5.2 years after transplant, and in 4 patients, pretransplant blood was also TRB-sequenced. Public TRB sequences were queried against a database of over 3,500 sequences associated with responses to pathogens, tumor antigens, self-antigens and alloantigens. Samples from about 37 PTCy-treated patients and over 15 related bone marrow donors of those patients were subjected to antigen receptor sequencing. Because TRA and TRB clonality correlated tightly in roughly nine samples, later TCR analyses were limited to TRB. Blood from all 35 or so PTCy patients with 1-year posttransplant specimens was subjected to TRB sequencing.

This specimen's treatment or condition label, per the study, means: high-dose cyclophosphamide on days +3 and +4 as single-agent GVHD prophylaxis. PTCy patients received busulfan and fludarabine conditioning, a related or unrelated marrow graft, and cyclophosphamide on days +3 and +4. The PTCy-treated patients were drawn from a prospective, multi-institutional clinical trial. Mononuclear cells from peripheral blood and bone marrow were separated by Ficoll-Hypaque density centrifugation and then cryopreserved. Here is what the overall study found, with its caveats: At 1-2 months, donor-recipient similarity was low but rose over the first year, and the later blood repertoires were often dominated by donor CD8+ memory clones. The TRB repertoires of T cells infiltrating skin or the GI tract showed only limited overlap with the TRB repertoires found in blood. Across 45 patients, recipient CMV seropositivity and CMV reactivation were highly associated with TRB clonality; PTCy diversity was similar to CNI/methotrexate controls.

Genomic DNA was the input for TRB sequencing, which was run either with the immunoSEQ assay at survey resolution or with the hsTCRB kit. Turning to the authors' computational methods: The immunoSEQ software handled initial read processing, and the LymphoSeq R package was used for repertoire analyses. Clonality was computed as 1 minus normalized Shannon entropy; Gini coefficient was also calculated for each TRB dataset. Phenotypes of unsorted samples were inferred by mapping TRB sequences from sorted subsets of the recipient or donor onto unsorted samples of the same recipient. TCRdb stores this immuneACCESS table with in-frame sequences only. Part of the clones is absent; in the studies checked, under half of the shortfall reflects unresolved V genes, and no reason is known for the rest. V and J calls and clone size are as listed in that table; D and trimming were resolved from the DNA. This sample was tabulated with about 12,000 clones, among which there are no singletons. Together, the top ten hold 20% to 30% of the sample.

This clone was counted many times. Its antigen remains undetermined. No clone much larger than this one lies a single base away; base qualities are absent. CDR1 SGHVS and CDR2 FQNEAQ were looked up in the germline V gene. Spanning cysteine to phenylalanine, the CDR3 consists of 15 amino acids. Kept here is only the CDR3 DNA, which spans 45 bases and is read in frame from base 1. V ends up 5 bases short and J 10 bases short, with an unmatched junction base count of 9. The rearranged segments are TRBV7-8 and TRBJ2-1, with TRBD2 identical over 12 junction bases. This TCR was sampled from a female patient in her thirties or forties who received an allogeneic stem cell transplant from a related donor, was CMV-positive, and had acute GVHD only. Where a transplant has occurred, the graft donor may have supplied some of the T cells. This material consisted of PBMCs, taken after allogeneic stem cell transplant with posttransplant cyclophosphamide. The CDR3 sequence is CASSIGLAGKEEQFF. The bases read TGTGCCAGCAGCATAGGACTAGCGGGAAAAGAAGAGCAGTTCTTC.